These 5 T cell receptor beta chains share one sample of origin, sequenced in a study of CD8+CD57+ T cells in acquired aplastic anemia. By flow cytometry, patients selected for sequencing had shown an expansion of CD8+CD57+ cells. CDR3 and TCR beta VDJ profiling relied on a genomic DNA template. A single record per CDR3 protein comes from TCRdb applying MiXCR to the reads. The repertoire holds about 250,000 distinct CDR3 sequences, with 45% to 50% as singletons. The specimen sequenced was sorted CD4+, CD8+, or CD8+CD57+ T cells (not recorded which) from PBMCs. Receptor source: a human donor with aplastic anemia.

The chain couples TRBV20-1 to TRBJ1-3, with D uncertain. This CDR3 has 13 residues. The V gene's germline CDR1 is DFQATT and CDR2 SNEGSKA (reference sequence). Trimming shortened V by 3 bases and J by 3 bases, and 9 bases separated the two germline ends. This CDR3 is CSAREGSGNTIYF. CDR3 coding DNA: TGCAGTGCTAGGGAGGGTAGTGGAAACACCATATATTTT.

This clonotype was found many times. V gene TRBV20-1 combines with J gene TRBJ2-5, with D possibly TRBD1 on 6 matching bases. V lost 6 bases, J lost 2 bases, and 19 bases lay in between. CDR3 size: 15 residues. CDR1 DFQATT and CDR2 SNEGSKA come from the germline V gene (reference sequence). The CDR3 nucleotides are TGCAGTGCCCCAGGGTGGGACATAGAGCAAGAGACCCAGTACTTC. Residues: CSAPGWDIEQETQYF.

V usage is TRBV24-1 and J usage is TRBJ2-1; no clear D. Trimming stripped 4 bases from V and 9 bases from J, with 12 bases between. CDR1 and CDR2 (germline): KGHDR, SFDVKD. The CDR3 runs to 13 residues. CDR3 sequence: CATSDPSVGEQFF. As DNA, the CDR3 is TGTGCCACCAGTGACCCCTCAGTGGGTGAGCAGTTCTTC.

This clonotype was detected many times. The chain joins TRBV5-8 to TRBJ2-7; no firm D call. V lost 7 bases and J 3 bases, leaving 8 bases between the germline ends. Per germline, CDR1 SGHTS and CDR2 YDEGEE. The CDR3 loop spans 11 amino acids. The CDR3 DNA reads as TGTGCCAGCTCGACCTTCTACGAGCAGTACTTC. Residues: CASSTFYEQYF. Based on the CDR3 plus reference TRBV5-8 and TRBJ2-7, the full variable domain is EAGVTQSPTHLIKTRGQQATLRCSPISGHTSVYWYQQALGLGLQFLLWYDEGEERNRGNFPPRFSGRQFPNYSSELNVNALELEDSALYLCASSTFYEQYFGPGTRLTVT.

The gene calls are TRBV29-1 and TRBJ1-1; D might be TRBD1 (5 bases). With 1 base removed from V and 1 base from J, the gap between germline ends came to 10 bases. The CDR3 covers 14 residues. The V gene's germline CDR1 is SQVTM and CDR2 ANQGSEA. Here the CDR3 DNA reads TGCAGCGTTGAAGTTCGGGGGACGAACACTGAAGCTTTCTTT. This codes for CSVEVRGTNTEAFF. Using reference TRBV29-1 and TRBJ1-1 for the parts outside the CDR3, the full variable domain is SAVISQKPSRDICQRGTSLTIQCQVDSQVTMMFWYRQQPGQSLTLIATANQGSEATYESGFVIDKFPISRPNLTFSTLTVSNMSPEDSSIYLCSVEVRGTNTEAFFGQGTRLTVV.